The clone carrying this T cell receptor beta chain was detected once. This sample is drawn from a study of blood T cell repertoires in COVID-19. Libraries were prepared by immunoSEQ multiplex PCR; TCRdb keeps only in-frame clonotypes and omits some of them. The repertoire includes about 200,000 clones, around 86% of them detected once, and 5% to 6.5% sits in the top ten. Germline CDR1 LGHNT, CDR2 FRNRAP. Trimming pared 5 bases from V and 5 bases from J, leaving 7 bases between. This CDR3 contains 13 residues. Sequenced material: peripheral blood. This sequence originates from a man aged 80 or over with acute or convalescent COVID-19. The chain has TRBV12-5 and TRBJ1-6, with D perhaps TRBD1 (5 bases). The CDR3 DNA sequence: TGTGCTAGTGGTGTAGGGGATAATTCACCCCTCCACTTT. Amino acids: CASGVGDNSPLHF.